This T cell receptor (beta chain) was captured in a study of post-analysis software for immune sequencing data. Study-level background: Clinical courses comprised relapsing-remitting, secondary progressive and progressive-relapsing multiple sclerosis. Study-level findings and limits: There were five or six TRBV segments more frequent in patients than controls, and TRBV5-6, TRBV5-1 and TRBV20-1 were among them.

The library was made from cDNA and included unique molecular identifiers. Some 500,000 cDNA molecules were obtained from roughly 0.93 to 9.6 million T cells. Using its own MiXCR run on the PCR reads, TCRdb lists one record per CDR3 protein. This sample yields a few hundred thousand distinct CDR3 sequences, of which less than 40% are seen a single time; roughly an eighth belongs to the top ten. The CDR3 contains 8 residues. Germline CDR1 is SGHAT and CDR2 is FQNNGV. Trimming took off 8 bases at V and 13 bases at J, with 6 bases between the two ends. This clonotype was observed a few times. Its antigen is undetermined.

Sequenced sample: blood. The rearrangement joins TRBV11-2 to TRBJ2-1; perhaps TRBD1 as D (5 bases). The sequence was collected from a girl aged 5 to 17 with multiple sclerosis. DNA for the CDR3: TGTGCCAGCGGGGCACAGTTCTTC. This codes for CASGAQFF.